A selection of T cell receptor beta chains follows, all from one sample in a study of shared clonotypes between healthy human individuals. The repertoire was sequenced with immunoSEQ multiplex PCR; TCRdb's copy has only in-frame clones and lacks some. The table records roughly 2 million clones, just under 95% of them present only once. The sample was naive CD8+ T cells sorted from blood. Receptor source: a man aged 18 to 29 in good health. Each CDR3 is given with its conserved first and last residue. Rows give clone size only sometimes, using once, few, many, or a class for an expanded clone.

v_gene	abundance	j_gene	CDR3aa
TRBV21-1	NA	TRBJ2-1	CASTPPKRNTPPWNEQFF
TRBV27	NA	TRBJ2-7	CASSRKGTGLYEQYF
TRBV4-1	NA	TRBJ2-7	CASSQEALSSYEQYF
TRBV5-8	once	TRBJ1-3	CASSLQGAGGNTIYF
TRBV28	NA	TRBJ1-4	CASSYLTGEDEKLFF
TRBV7-6	NA	TRBJ2-7	CASSLDPGTNEQYF
TRBV11-2	NA	TRBJ2-7	CASSLADRVNEQYF
TRBV29-1	NA	TRBJ2-3	CSVEVGGGGTDTQYF
TRBV29-1	NA	TRBJ1-6	CSAYIGTNSPLHF
TRBV27	once	TRBJ2-7	CASSSGDEQYF
TRBV5-1	NA	TRBJ1-2	CASSLQGASGYTF
TRBV27	NA	TRBJ1-4	CASSPGGVVINNEKLFF
TRBV2	NA	TRBJ1-1	CASSGGRVETEAFF
TRBV10-3	NA	TRBJ2-2	CAISEGRQGSGELFF
TRBV6-1	NA	TRBJ1-1	CASSESPQTAPVRPEAFF
TRBV13	NA	TRBJ2-7	CASSLGGGGYEQYF
TRBV27	NA	TRBJ2-7	CASSHDLGEDEQYF
TRBV9	NA	TRBJ2-3	CASSLAGGPPDTQYF
TRBV13	once	TRBJ2-1	CASSLRGGLVSEQFF
TRBV27	NA	TRBJ2-1	CASSRSSPSYNEQFF
TRBV9	NA	TRBJ2-7	CASSVGLAGYSYEQYF